Below, 13 T cell receptor beta chains from the same sample are listed, as sequenced in a study of CD8 T cells in ankylosing spondylitis. TCRdb recomputed calls from the 5' RACE reads with MiXCR, one row per CDR3 protein. The sample carries 200,000 to 250,000 distinct CDR3 sequences, around 25% recorded once. The source material was blood, either unsorted or a sorted T cell fraction (not recorded which). Receptors were obtained from a male donor with ankylosing spondylitis or in good health (not recorded which).

This chain connects TRBV12-3 or TRBV12-4 to TRBJ2-5; 11 positions match TRBD2. CDR3 length: 15 amino acids. Germline trimming cut 5 bases from V and 4 bases from J; bases unmatched to any gene: 6. In DNA, the CDR3 is TGTGCCAGCAGTCCGAGACTAGCGGGAACAGAGACCCAGTACTTC. Translated, it gives CASSPRLAGTETQYF.

The rearrangement joins TRBV4-2 to TRBJ1-2, with no clear D. Trimming cost V 4 bases and J 0 bases, with 18 bases left between them. The CDR3 sequence is 17 residues long. The germline V gene encodes CDR1 LGHNA and CDR2 YNFKEQ. This CDR3 reads CASSLLREKGSNYGYTF. The DNA of the CDR3 is TGTGCCAGCAGCCTACTCCGAGAAAAGGGATCTAACTATGGCTACACCTTC.

This clonotype was recorded at least ten times. Written as DNA, the CDR3 is TGTGCCACTAAGTTGGGGGCGCAGAGCAATCAGCCCCAGCATTTT. Encoded protein: CATKLGAQSNQPQHF. The V and J genes are TRBV6-2 or TRBV6-3 and TRBJ1-5; TRBD1 is a possible D gene (6 bases). Trimming took off 10 bases at V and 1 base at J, with 17 bases between the two ends. CDR1 and CDR2 (germline): MNHEY, SVGEGT. This CDR3 is built from 15 residues.

The chain couples TRBV5-1 to TRBJ2-1; 14 positions agree with TRBD2. V gave up 3 bases and J gave up 8 bases; unmatched junction bases: 7. There are 16 residues in the CDR3. The germline V gene has CDR1 SGHRS and CDR2 YFSETQ. In nucleotides, the CDR3 is TGCGCCAGCAGCTGGGGGACTAGCGGGAGTGGCTATGAGCAGTTCTTC. It specifies CASSWGTSGSGYEQFF.

This clonotype appeared many times. The chain uses TRBV7-2 and TRBJ2-5; D unclear. The CDR3 has 17 amino acids. Germline assignment: CDR1 SGHTA and CDR2 FQGNSA. V gave up 2 bases and J gave up 7 bases, with 23 bases separating them. CDR3 DNA: TGTGCCAGCAGCTTAAGCTCCTCCGGGTCCCTGGTCGGGACCCAGTACTTC. Translation gives CASSLSSSGSLVGTQYF.

The chain joins TRBV4-2 to TRBJ1-3, with a tentative D call TRBD1 (6 bases). The V and J ends lost 1 base and 0 bases respectively, with 10 bases between them. Germline values: CDR1 LGHNA, CDR2 YNFKEQ. The CDR3 covers 16 residues. CDR3 protein: CASSQAGQHSGNTIYF. The CDR3 coding sequence is TGTGCCAGCAGCCAAGCCGGACAGCACTCTGGAAACACCATATATTTT.

This chain links TRBV7-2 with TRBJ2-5, with D perhaps matching TRBD2 (6 bases). V was pared by 5 bases and J by 7 bases, with 11 bases between. Germline CDR1 is SGHTA and CDR2 is FQGNSA. The CDR3 is 12 amino acids. CDR3 in DNA: TGTGCCAGCAGCGAGGGTAGCGGGACCCAGTACTTC. This encodes CASSEGSGTQYF.

There are many counts of this clonotype. The rearrangement links TRBV12-3 or TRBV12-4 to TRBJ1-2; TRBD1 aligns across 8 bases. The CDR3 is 14 amino acids. Trimming cost V 1 base and J 5 bases; bases outside gene matches: 3. The CDR3 here is CASSLGTGKYGYTF. The CDR3 coding sequence is TGTGCCAGCAGTTTAGGGACAGGGAAGTATGGCTACACCTTC.

The chain has TRBV12-3 or TRBV12-4 and TRBJ2-3; 15 bases line up with TRBD2. V lost 8 bases and J lost 0; bases outside the gene matches: 15. The CDR3 loop spans 20 amino acids. The CDR3 coding sequence is TGTGCCAGCGACCCGGGAAGTGGGACTAGCGGGAGGACTAGCACAGATACGCAGTATTTT. Amino acid sequence: CASDPGSGTSGRTSTDTQYF.

The V gene is TRBV6-5, the J gene TRBJ2-1, with D perhaps matching TRBD2 (6 bases). The CDR3 runs to 16 residues. Germline V CDR1 and CDR2: MNHEY, SVGAGI. V lost 2 bases and J 0 bases, leaving 11 bases between the germline ends. CDR3: CASSYTGDVSYNEQFF. CDR3 coding DNA: TGTGCCAGCAGTTACACGGGGGATGTCTCCTACAATGAGCAGTTCTTC.

This clonotype was counted at least ten times. CDR3: CAISALGQGDQPQHF. The CDR3 DNA is TGTGCCATCAGTGCTTTGGGACAGGGGGATCAGCCCCAGCATTTT. This rearrangement joins TRBV10-3 to TRBJ1-5, with TRBD1 identical over 11 bases. CDR3 length equals 15 residues. Germline values: CDR1 ENHRY, CDR2 SYGVKD. V lost 4 bases to trimming and J lost 5 bases; unmatched junction nucleotides: 4.

This clonotype was detected many times. This chain uses TRBV28 with TRBJ2-7, with D hard to call. CDR3 size: 12 residues. Germline values: CDR1 MDHEN, CDR2 SYDVKM. V was clipped by 3 bases and J by 2 bases, with 5 bases between them. Here the CDR3 reads CASSFRTYEQYF. The CDR3 DNA reads TGTGCCAGCAGTTTCCGGACCTACGAGCAGTACTTC.

This clonotype was seen more than once but under ten times. This chain uses TRBV12-3 or TRBV12-4 with TRBJ2-1; D is unresolved. The V end lost 5 bases, the J end lost 4 bases, and 12 bases lay between the germline ends. This CDR3 has 14 amino acids. The CDR3 DNA reads as TGTGCCAGCAGTGTCGAGGAGCGATACAATGAGCAGTTCTTC. This encodes CASSVEERYNEQFF.